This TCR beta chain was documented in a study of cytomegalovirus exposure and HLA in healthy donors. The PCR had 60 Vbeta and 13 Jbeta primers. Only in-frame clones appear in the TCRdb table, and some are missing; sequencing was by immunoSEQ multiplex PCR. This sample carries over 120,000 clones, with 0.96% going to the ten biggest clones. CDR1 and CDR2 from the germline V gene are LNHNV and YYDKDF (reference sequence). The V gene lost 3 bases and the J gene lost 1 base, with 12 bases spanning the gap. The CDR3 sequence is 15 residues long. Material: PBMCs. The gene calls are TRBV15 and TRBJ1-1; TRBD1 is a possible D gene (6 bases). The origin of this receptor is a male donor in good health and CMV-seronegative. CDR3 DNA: TGTGCCACCAGCAGGAACGGACAGCCGAACACTGAAGCTTTCTTT. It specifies CATSRNGQPNTEAFF.